This TCR beta chain emerged from a study of CXCR3-negative and CXCR3-positive naive CD8 T cells (dated 2019 in TCRdb). Describing the broader study: About 150 million TRB reads were obtained in total, roughly 1.5 +/- 0.3 million reads per library. Data from ten or so donors, pooled across two independent experiments, went into the diversity and physicochemical repertoire analyses. The TRBV-TRBJ cluster analysis covered naive subsets from 5 or 6 donors and memory cells from 3 donors.

Via the germline V gene, CDR1 is SQVTM and CDR2 ANQGSEA. Inclusive of the bounding cysteine and phenylalanine, the CDR3 is 14 residues long. The record lacks a DNA sequence. For each CD8+ T cell subset, flow sorting was done in triplicate, and 300,000 to 350,000 cells per subset went directly into RLT lysis buffer. To exclude memory contaminants, naive CD8+ T cells were stringently defined as CD45RO-CCR7+CD27+CD95-. Peripheral blood mononuclear cells were isolated from buffy coats by standard density gradient centrifugation. A FACSAria III was used to flow-sort naive CXCR3-negative and CXCR3-positive CD8+ T cells. Total RNA was extracted from sorted cells with an RNeasy Mini Kit. Overall study results and their limits: Because surface CD5, which is linked to self-reactivity in mice, was comparable between the naive subsets, TCR interaction strength was also inferred from TRB CDR3 physicochemical properties. Comparably high repertoire diversity was found in both naive subsets, whereas much lower repertoire diversity was found in memory CD8+ T cells. Freshly isolated PBMCs were used for most assays because CXCR3 expression partially decreased after cryopreservation. Compared with CXCR3-negative naive cells, CXCR3-positive naive cells had TRB CDR3s with higher hydrophobicity (lower Kidera factor 4), lower energy, and higher strength and volume indices. Similar TRBV-TRBJ usage was shown by naive CXCR3-negative and CXCR3-positive cells from the same donor, whereas distinct patterns were shown by memory cells.

The listed sequencing device is NextSeq 550. The Human TCR Profiling Kit (MiLaboratory) was used to make UMI-labeled 5' RACE TRB cDNA libraries. cDNA synthesis used the entire amount of extracted RNA, and PCR amplification then used the entire amount of cDNA produced. Libraries were prepared in parallel using an identical number of PCR cycles. The source study handled its data this way. With a minimum of two reads required per UMI, MIGEC and MiXCR pulled out about 50,000 +/- 9,200 unique UMI-labeled TRB cDNA molecules from each library. On average, approximately 40,000 +/- 10,000 functional in-frame TRB CDR3 nucleotide clonotypes lacking stop codons were found per library. After each sample was downsampled to 5000 UMI-labeled TRB molecules, VDJtools was used to calculate diversity metrics such as normalized Shannon-Wiener and Chao1. VDJtools was used to calculate clonotype-size-weighted physicochemical properties of the central five CDR3 residues, namely interaction energy, strength, volume and Kidera factor 4. After the reads were reprocessed by TCRdb, one entry was made per CDR3 protein sequence, with no DNA. These V and J calls derive from TCRdb rather than the authors' analysis. This sample's table has entries for some 130,000 distinct CDR3 sequences. The ten largest clones represent roughly 0.59% of the sample.

With regard to this clonotype: The antigen it binds to is not known.

This clonotype originated in a human donor in good health. Some clones in this sample may be carry-over from other donors' samples. The chain employs TRBV29-1 and TRBJ2-6. The sample was naive CXCR3+ CD8+ T cells from blood. The sample's cell subset or site label, in plain terms: CD45RO-CCR7+CD27+CD95- naive CD8+ T cells expressing CXCR3 (TNR3+). The CDR3 reads CSVEGDSGANVLTF.